This T cell receptor (beta chain) emerged from a study of blood T cell repertoires in COVID-19. Study overall: There were acute and convalescent COVID-19 samples, and they came from the United States, Italy and Spain. T cells, B-cell-depleted T cells, or PBMCs provided the cDNA or gDNA that served as material.

CDR1 SEHNR and CDR2 FQNEAQ come from the germline V gene (reference sequence). The CDR3 totals 13 residues. Trimming took off 9 bases at V and 1 base at J, with 12 bases between the two ends. In the original processing: The assay estimated nucleated cells by amplifying reference gene primers. Assay used: immunoSEQ multiplex PCR; TCRdb lists only in-frame clones, some missing. The V and J calls and clone size come from that table; D and trimming were worked out from the DNA. The table has about 70,000 clones, over 85% seen once. This clone occurred a few times. The material sequenced was peripheral blood. The TCR sequence derives from a man aged 45-60 years with acute or convalescent COVID-19. The rearrangement links TRBV7-9 to TRBJ1-1, with D maybe TRBD1 (5 bases). The CDR3 sequence is CASQLQGNTEAFF. CDR3 DNA sequence: TGTGCCAGTCAGCTTCAGGGGAACACTGAAGCTTTCTTT.